The T cell receptor (beta chain) described here comes from a study of long-term antiretroviral therapy in people with HIV. There are 18 residues in the CDR3. V dropped 4 bases and J dropped 3; count of bases not matched to a gene: 11. Germline loops: CDR1 SGHNT, CDR2 YYREEE (reference sequence). Version v3.0 of the immunoSEQ assay was performed at survey level. TCRdb's table, derived via immunoSEQ multiplex PCR, lists solely in-frame clones and lacks some. Of 24,000 or so clones listed, 85% are singletons. With regard to this clone: The target antigen is unknown.

Study findings and constraints: Dominating the repertoire at all time points were the clones that expanded before ART. Post-ART samples showed increased diversity that remained below transplant donor control levels.

The source material was unsorted PBMCs, sampled 2.3 years after starting antiretroviral therapy. J is TRBJ2-2 and V is TRBV5-4; 11 bases map to TRBD1. This sequence originates from a man aged 35-49 years with HIV. The CDR3: CASSPESGQGAYTGELFF. The CDR3 DNA reads TGTGCCAGCAGCCCGGAGTCTGGACAGGGGGCCTACACCGGGGAGCTGTTTTTT.